Reported below is one TCR beta chain. The data originate from a study of blood T cell repertoires in COVID-19. CDR1 is MGHRA and CDR2 is YSYEKL in the germline V gene. Trimming stripped 0 bases from V and 5 bases from J, with 17 bases between. This CDR3 has 16 amino acids. Using immunoSEQ multiplex PCR, the repertoire was profiled, and TCRdb retains in-frame clones only, with some absent. In the table there are some 410,000 clones, approximately 87% of which are singletons. The sequence was obtained from a woman aged 25-40 years with acute COVID-19. The V gene is TRBV4-1, the J gene TRBJ2-7; D not resolved. The sequencing input was PBMCs or T cells enriched from blood (not recorded which). In DNA, the CDR3 is TGCGCCAGCAGCCAAGATCCCAATTGGCAAGTGGACGAGCAGTACTTC. As protein: CASSQDPNWQVDEQYF.